These T cell receptor beta chains were read from a single sample in a study of OX40 agonist ivuxolimab in advanced cancers. The protocol was immunoSEQ multiplex PCR, while the TCRdb copy is restricted to in-frame clones and leaves out a portion. The sample lists 70,000 to 95,000 clones; 80% to 90% were seen once. Sequencing used CD4+ or CD8+ T cells sorted from blood, obtained in a trial of the OX40 agonist ivuxolimab. The receptors here all came from an adult with an advanced solid tumor such as melanoma, head and neck, liver or kidney cancer. The CDR3 runs from the conserved cysteine through the conserved F or W. D genes are given only for firm matches. Only part of the rows carry a size: once, few, many, or a class if the clone is expanded.

clone size	D gene	J gene	V gene	CDR3 DNA	CDR3 protein
-	-	TRBJ1-6	TRBV28	TGTGCCAGCAGTTTACTGGACGGCGGCTCCTATAATTCACCCCTCCACTTT	CASSLLDGGSYNSPLHF
-	TRBD2	TRBJ2-1	TRBV10-3	TGTGCCATCAGTGACCTAGCGGGGGGCAACAATGAGCAGTTCTTC	CAISDLAGGNNEQFF
-	-	TRBJ1-6	TRBV10-3	TGTGCCATCAGTGTCTCGACTCGGGATTCACCCCTCCACTTT	CAISVSTRDSPLHF
-	-	TRBJ2-3	TRBV14	TGTGCCAGCAGCGTAATTAAACAGGGTGTGACAGATACGCAGTATTTT	CASSVIKQGVTDTQYF
-	TRBD1	TRBJ2-2	TRBV19	TGTGCCGGGAGACAGGGGGGGAACACCGGGGAGCTGTTTTTT	CAGRQGGNTGELFF
-	-	TRBJ1-6	TRBV5-4	TGTGCCAGCAGCTCCGCGGGGGCTTATAATTCACCCCTCCACTTT	CASSSAGAYNSPLHF
-	-	TRBJ1-1	TRBV7-3	TGTGCCAGCAGCTTTGGGGCATCCACTGAAGCTTTCTTT	CASSFGASTEAFF
-	-	TRBJ1-5	TRBV7-2	TGTGCCAGCGATAAGGCCCCGAGGCAGGGAGAGCAGTCCCAGCATTTT	CASDKAPRQGEQSQHF
-	-	TRBJ1-2	TRBV5-4	TGTGCCAGCAGCTGGGGGCCCGGGACGTCCTATGGCTACACCTTC	CASSWGPGTSYGYTF
-	-	TRBJ2-1	TRBV11-2	TGTGCCAGCAGCTTAGATCCGAGGACAAGAGATGAGCAGTTCTTC	CASSLDPRTRDEQFF
-	-	TRBJ2-3	TRBV7-2	TGTGCCAGCAGGACTAGTGTAGATACGCAGTATTTT	CASRTSVDTQYF
-	-	TRBJ2-2	TRBV7-2	TGTGCCAGCAGCTTAGGGTTGGCCGGGGAGCTGTTTTTT	CASSLGLAGELFF
few	-	TRBJ1-6	TRBV2	TGTGCCAGCACCACGGGGGCTGAATCACCCCTCCACTTT	CASTTGAESPLHF
-	-	TRBJ2-3	TRBV4-2	TGTGCCAGCAGCCAAGAGCGGACAGTCACAGATACGCAGTATTTT	CASSQERTVTDTQYF
-	TRBD1	TRBJ1-2	TRBV5-1	TGCGCCAGCAGCTCGGCGGGACAGGGGCTTGGCTACACCTTC	CASSSAGQGLGYTF
once	-	TRBJ2-1	TRBV5-5	TGTGCCAGCAGCGGGGGACCGGTTTCCTACAATGAGCAGTTCTTC	CASSGGPVSYNEQFF
-	-	TRBJ2-6	TRBV9	TGTGCCAGCAGCCCGACCGGGGCGACTGGGGCCAACGTCCTGACTTTC	CASSPTGATGANVLTF
few	-	TRBJ1-2	TRBV6-5	TGTGCCAGCAGTTACAGCTGGAACTATGGCTACACCTTC	CASSYSWNYGYTF
-	-	TRBJ2-6	TRBV7-6	TGTGCCAGCAGCTTAGCGAGTCGGTCAGGCAGATCTGGGGCCAACGTCCTGACTTTC	CASSLASRSGRSGANVLTF
-	TRBD1	TRBJ2-3	TRBV5-4	TGTGCCAGCAGCTTGGAGGGGGCCGTCACAGATACGCAGTATTTT	CASSLEGAVTDTQYF
-	-	TRBJ1-1	TRBV7-3	TGTGCCAGCAGCCTGCAGCCTAAGGACACTGAAGCTTTCTTT	CASSLQPKDTEAFF
-	-	TRBJ1-2	TRBV28	TGTGCCAGCAGTTCCGCTCAACTCAGAGCTAACTATGGCTACACCTTC	CASSSAQLRANYGYTF
-	-	TRBJ2-7	TRBV13	TGTGCCAGCAGCTTAATGGGGCAGGGTAATAACGAGCAGTACTTC	CASSLMGQGNNEQYF